This T cell receptor beta chain was recovered during a study of T cell changes during pregnancy in multiple sclerosis. The protocol was immunoSEQ multiplex PCR, while the TCRdb copy is restricted to in-frame clones and leaves out a portion. Of 75,000 to 100,000 clones listed, about nine tenths were seen once; the top ten hold 0.7% to 0.9%. This clone was seen a few times. The CDR3 runs 14 residues. CDR1 and CDR2 from the germline V gene are MNHNY and SVGAGI (reference sequence). The ends lost 4 bases at V and 4 bases at J; junction bases unmatched: 5. The chain employs TRBV6-6 and TRBJ1-1; TRBD1 aligns across 8 bases. The material was peripheral blood, obtained in the second trimester of pregnancy. The receptor was isolated from a female donor in good health, enrolled as a control in a pregnancy study. The DNA of the CDR3 is TGTGCCAGCAGTTGGAACAGGGGGGGCACTGAAGCTTTCTTT. Its protein product is CASSWNRGGTEAFF.